A single sample is the source of the 32 T cell receptor beta chains below, sequenced in a study of blood T cell repertoires in COVID-19. The repertoire was sequenced with immunoSEQ multiplex PCR; TCRdb's copy has only in-frame clones and lacks some. Of about 150,000 clones listed, 65% to 90% are singletons. Sequences were obtained from peripheral blood. The receptors stem from a woman aged 60 to 75 with COVID-19, enrolled during active disease.

This clone was observed a single time. The chain carries TRBV5-1 and TRBJ1-1, with D perhaps TRBD1 (5 bases). The ends were cut back, 2 bases at V and 7 bases at J, with 12 bases in the middle. The CDR3 totals 13 residues. Germline-derived CDR1 and CDR2 are SGHRS and YFSETQ. CDR3 residues: CASSFNQGFEAFF. As DNA, the CDR3 is TGCGCCAGCAGCTTCAATCAGGGCTTTGAAGCTTTCTTT.

The chain employs TRBV7-2 and TRBJ1-2, with D perhaps matching TRBD1 (6 bases). The CDR3 is made up of 14 amino acids. The V and J ends lost 1 base and 7 bases respectively, with 13 bases between them. The germline V gene has CDR1 SGHTA and CDR2 FQGNSA. CDR3 residues: CASSLVGAQTGYTF. DNA for the CDR3: TGTGCCAGCAGCTTAGTGGGGGCGCAAACTGGCTACACCTTC.

The chain carries TRBV6-5 and TRBJ1-5; a weak D match, TRBD1 (6 bases). The germline CDR1 and CDR2 sequences are MNHEY and SVGAGI. The CDR3 covers 15 residues. Trimming stripped 5 bases from V and 2 bases from J, with 13 bases between. CDR3 sequence reads: CASSLDRIGNQPQHF. DNA for the CDR3: TGTGCCAGCAGTCTCGACAGGATCGGCAATCAGCCCCAGCATTTT.

The CDR3: CASAQSGTGAGYTF. The CDR3 DNA follows: TGCGCCAGCGCCCAATCCGGGACAGGGGCCGGCTACACCTTC. The chain carries TRBV4-1 and TRBJ1-2, with TRBD1 matching 10 bases. The CDR3 is 14 residues long. The trim removed 8 bases at V and 8 bases at J, leaving 11 bases unmatched. The germline gives CDR1 MGHRA, CDR2 YSYEKL.

The chain recombines TRBV11-2 with TRBJ1-5; tentative D call: TRBD1 (5 bases). V lost 1 base and J lost 4, with 11 bases in between. This CDR3 region has 15 residues. Germline values: CDR1 SGHAT, CDR2 FQNNGV. The CDR3 region is CASSLAGPRNQPQHF. The CDR3 coding sequence is TGTGCCAGCAGCTTAGCAGGGCCTCGAAATCAGCCCCAGCATTTT.

The V and J genes are TRBV5-5 and TRBJ1-5; the D gene is possibly TRBD1 (6 bases). The germline V gene has CDR1 SGHKS and CDR2 YYEKEE (reference sequence). The CDR3 totals 14 residues. V was trimmed by 4 bases and J by 5 bases, leaving 13 bases between them. CDR3 sequence (DNA): TGTGCCAGCAGCCTACGGACAGTGGATCAGCCCCAGCATTTT. Its translation is CASSLRTVDQPQHF.

This rearrangement joins TRBV6-5 to TRBJ1-1; D remains ambiguous. The length of the CDR3 is 14 residues. Germline CDR1 and CDR2: MNHEY and SVGAGI. The germline V and J ends were trimmed by 0 bases and 6 bases, with 11 bases remaining between them. For the CDR3, the DNA is TGTGCCAGCAGTTACTCGATGGTAGGAGCTGAAGCTTTCTTT. It specifies CASSYSMVGAEAFF.

The chain couples TRBV20-1 to TRBJ1-4; D is undetermined. Trimming cost V 6 bases and J 7 bases, with 9 bases left between them. CDR1 is DFQATT and CDR2 is SNEGSKA in the germline V gene (reference sequence). The CDR3 extends over 11 amino acids. The CDR3 DNA reads as TGCAGTGCCAGATTCGTTGAAAAACTGTTTTTT. This gives the protein CSARFVEKLFF.

This clone has just one count. The chain has TRBV5-1 and TRBJ1-3, with unresolved D. Trimming removed 0 bases from V and 12 bases from J, with 10 bases in between. Germline V gives CDR1 SGHRS, CDR2 YFSETQ. The CDR3 covers 12 residues. The chain's CDR3 is CASSLVGRLIYF. CDR3 coding DNA: TGCGCCAGCAGCTTGGTTGGGAGGCTCATATATTTT.

The V gene is TRBV10-1, the J gene TRBJ1-2; weak D call: TRBD1 (5 bases). The germline V gene has CDR1 WNHNN and CDR2 SYGVQD (reference sequence). Trimming took 3 bases from V and 2 from J, leaving 19 bases between them. This CDR3 has 17 residues. In DNA form, the CDR3 reads TGCGCCAGCAGTGATCCTTGGGGGGGGTCCCCAAACTATGGCTACACCTTC. This codes for CASSDPWGGSPNYGYTF.

In its sample, this clone was seen once. This sequence joins TRBV29-1 and TRBJ1-4, with TRBD1 as a possible D gene (5 bases). Trimming stripped 8 bases from V and 6 bases from J, with 16 bases between. Germline CDR1 SQVTM, CDR2 ANQGSEA. The CDR3 runs 13 residues. CDR3 nucleotide sequence: TGCAGCTCTATCCGGGGGAGCGATGAAAAACTGTTTTTT. It yields the protein CSSIRGSDEKLFF.

This chain links TRBV5-4 with TRBJ2-2, with 10 bases identical to TRBD1. This CDR3 region has 15 residues. The J segment lost 4 bases and the V segment lost 4 bases, leaving 4 bases of the junction unmatched. Germline CDR1 SGHNT, CDR2 YYREEE (reference sequence). This chain's CDR3 is CASSPGQGGTGELFF. CDR3 DNA sequence: TGTGCCAGCAGCCCTGGACAGGGGGGCACCGGGGAGCTGTTTTTT. The variable domain in full, with the rest retrieved from reference TRBV5-4 and TRBJ2-2, is ETGVTQSPTHLIKTRGQQVTLRCSSQSGHNTVSWYQQALGQGPQFIFQYYREEENGRGNFPPRFSGLQFPNYSSELNVNALELDDSALYLCASSPGQGGTGELFFGEGSRLTVL.

In this sample, this clone turned up many times. The chain couples TRBV2 to TRBJ2-1; D perhaps matches TRBD2 (6 bases). There are 17 residues in the CDR3. With 6 bases removed from V and 1 base from J, the gap between germline ends came to 19 bases. Germline assignment: CDR1 SNHLY and CDR2 FYNNEI. In DNA, the CDR3 is TGTGCCAGCAGCGCCACCGCTTGGGGGAGGTCCTACAATGAGCAGTTCTTC. Translated, it gives CASSATAWGRSYNEQFF.

The rearrangement joins TRBV12-3 or TRBV12-4 to TRBJ2-1, with a possible D match to TRBD1 (6 bases). This CDR3 comprises 13 residues. The V end lost 2 bases, the J end lost 7 bases, and 9 bases lay between the germline ends. The CDR3 loop reads CASSLNRANEQFF. The CDR3 coding sequence is TGTGCCAGCAGTTTAAACAGGGCGAATGAGCAGTTCTTC.

V and J are TRBV5-1 and TRBJ1-2, with a weak D call TRBD1 (5 bases). The CDR3 runs to 13 residues. V was trimmed by 4 bases and J by 4 bases, leaving 11 bases between them. Germline lookup yields CDR1 SGHRS and CDR2 YFSETQ. For the CDR3, the DNA is TGCGCCAGCAGCCTTGCGGGGGGCTATGGCTACACCTTC. As protein: CASSLAGGYGYTF.

The chain uses TRBV9 and TRBJ1-1, with D hard to call. Per germline, CDR1 SGDLS and CDR2 YYNGEE. V was shortened by 0 bases and J by 1 base, with 10 bases between the two germline ends. CDR3 length equals 15 residues. The CDR3 nucleotides are TGTGCCAGCAGCGTAGACTCCCGCGGGAACACTGAAGCTTTCTTT. As protein: CASSVDSRGNTEAFF.

The chain uses TRBV6-5 and TRBJ2-3, with 7 nucleotides matching TRBD2. The CDR3 runs 14 residues. V was pared by 3 bases and J by 6 bases, with 6 bases of the junction left unmatched. Germline-derived CDR1 and CDR2 are MNHEY and SVGAGI. The CDR3 DNA reads TGTGCCAGCAGTTATGTACGGGGAGGGGATACGCAGTATTTT. This gives the protein CASSYVRGGDTQYF.

This clone was seen once. The rearrangement links TRBV7-2 to TRBJ1-1; tentatively, D is TRBD1 (6 bases). There are 13 residues in the CDR3. The ends were cut back, 5 bases at V and 7 bases at J, with 14 bases in the middle. Germline CDR1 is SGHTA and CDR2 is FQGNSA. The CDR3: CASSQQTGIEAFF. CDR3 sequence (DNA): TGTGCCAGCAGCCAACAAACAGGGATTGAAGCTTTCTTT.

This chain links TRBV15 with TRBJ2-7, with D possibly being TRBD2 (5 bases). V dropped 0 bases and J dropped 6 bases, with 15 bases sitting between them. In germline, CDR1 is LNHNV, CDR2 YYDKDF (reference sequence). The CDR3 is 15 residues long. The CDR3 is CATSREIGGRGEQYF. CDR3 coding DNA: TGTGCCACCAGCAGAGAGATAGGTGGGAGAGGCGAGCAGTACTTC. Full variable domain (rest looked up from reference TRBV15 and TRBJ2-7): DAMVIQNPRYQVTQFGKPVTLSCSQTLNHNVMYWYQQKSSQAPKLLFHYYDKDFNNEADTPDNFQSRRPNTSFCFLDIRSPGLGDTAMYLCATSREIGGRGEQYFGPGTRLTVT.

The table lists this clone with a few counts. The gene calls are TRBV4-1 and TRBJ2-1; 10 bases align to TRBD1. The CDR3 has 12 amino acids. Per the germline V gene, CDR1 is MGHRA and CDR2 is YSYEKL. V gave up 2 bases and J gave up 14 bases; unmatched junction bases: 3. The CDR3: CASSQTGTGEFF. CDR3 bases: TGCGCCAGCAGCCAAACCGGGACAGGGGAGTTCTTC.

The chain has TRBV28 and TRBJ1-5; maybe TRBD1 (5 bases). With 8 bases removed from V and 1 base from J, the gap between germline ends came to 15 bases. The CDR3 has 15 amino acids. Germline loops: CDR1 MDHEN, CDR2 SYDVKM. Written as DNA, the CDR3 is TGTGCCAGCTGGGGCCCTCCCTCCAGCAATCAGCCCCAGCATTTT. Its protein product is CASWGPPSSNQPQHF.

The chain links TRBV3-1 (or the pseudogene TRBV3-2) to TRBJ1-1; 10 bases are a match to TRBD1. With V trimmed by 3 bases and J by 1 base, 5 bases remained unmatched. CDR3 size: 16 residues. Per germline, CDR1 LGHDT and CDR2 YNNKEL (reference sequence). The CDR3 loop reads CASSHRDRGRNTEAFF. The DNA of the CDR3 is TGTGCCAGCAGCCACCGGGACAGGGGAAGGAACACTGAAGCTTTCTTT.

V usage is TRBV2 and J usage is TRBJ2-4, with 7 nucleotides matching TRBD1. The CDR3 runs 15 residues. The trim removed 6 bases at V and 5 bases at J, leaving 10 bases unmatched. Germline V gene sequence: CDR1 SNHLY, CDR2 FYNNEI. The CDR3 spells CASRGLKGQQNIQYF. Written as DNA, the CDR3 is TGTGCCAGCAGGGGCCTTAAGGGACAGCAAAACATTCAGTACTTC.

The CDR3 DNA reads as TGTGCCAGCAATAGACTCCAGGGGAATGGCTACACCTTC. This gives the protein CASNRLQGNGYTF. This rearrangement joins TRBV6-5 to TRBJ1-2; maybe TRBD1 (6 bases). CDR1 is MNHEY and CDR2 is SVGAGI in the germline V gene. V was cut by 7 bases and J by 6 bases, with 15 bases left in between. The length of the CDR3 is 13 residues.

The chain has TRBV5-4 and TRBJ1-1; D perhaps matches TRBD1 (6 bases). Germline V gene data show CDR1 as SGHNT and CDR2 as YYREEE (reference sequence). Trimming pared 4 bases from V and 4 bases from J, leaving 14 bases between. CDR3 length: 14 amino acids. This CDR3 reads CASSRGTGPTEAFF. In DNA form, the CDR3 reads TGTGCCAGCAGCCGTGGCACAGGGCCCACTGAAGCTTTCTTT. Full variable domain (missing parts from reference TRBV5-4 and TRBJ1-1): ETGVTQSPTHLIKTRGQQVTLRCSSQSGHNTVSWYQQALGQGPQFIFQYYREEENGRGNFPPRFSGLQFPNYSSELNVNALELDDSALYLCASSRGTGPTEAFFGQGTRLTVV.

This clone was observed a handful of times. The chain employs TRBV19 and TRBJ1-5, with 8 bases matching TRBD1. V lost 5 bases, J lost 7 bases, and 7 bases stayed unmatched. The length of the CDR3 is 14 residues. Germline CDR1 is LNHDA and CDR2 is SQIVND (reference sequence). Here the CDR3 reads CASSPGQGGQPQHF. In DNA form, the CDR3 reads TGTGCCAGTAGTCCCGGACAGGGCGGACAGCCCCAGCATTTT.

V gene TRBV7-3 combines with J gene TRBJ1-1; D is unresolved. Trimming left V 0 bases short and J 3 bases short, with 5 bases between. The CDR3 consists of 13 residues. The germline V gene encodes CDR1 SGHTA and CDR2 FQGTGA. The CDR3 DNA follows: TGTGCCAGCAGCTTAACGCCGGACACTGAAGCTTTCTTT. Its translation: CASSLTPDTEAFF.

The chain joins TRBV6-5 to TRBJ1-3; no clear D. Germline CDR1 reads MNHEY; CDR2 reads SVGAGI. V dropped 6 bases and J dropped 5 bases, with 11 bases sitting between them. The length of the CDR3 is 13 residues. The CDR3 region has the DNA TGTGCCAGCAGGACATCAAGTAGAAACACCATATATTTT. Protein product: CASRTSSRNTIYF.

The J gene is TRBJ2-1, the V gene TRBV5-1, with D maybe TRBD1 (6 bases). The CDR3 loop spans 18 amino acids. Trimming pared 0 bases from V and 2 bases from J, leaving 18 bases between. The germline V gene encodes CDR1 SGHRS and CDR2 YFSETQ. The CDR3 loop is CASSLARYRAITYNEQFF. The DNA of the CDR3 is TGCGCCAGCAGCTTGGCCCGGTACAGGGCTATTACCTACAATGAGCAGTTCTTC.

For the CDR3, the DNA is TGTGCCAGCAGTGGGGGCGGGGTCCAGCATTTT. Translating gives CASSGGGVQHF. V is TRBV2 and J is TRBJ1-5, with D possibly being TRBD1 (5 bases). CDR1 is SNHLY and CDR2 is FYNNEI in the germline V gene. Trimming cost V 4 bases and J 12 bases, with 10 bases left between them. The CDR3 length is 11 residues.

The gene calls are TRBV9 and TRBJ1-2, with 9 bases identical to TRBD1. The ends lost 2 bases at V and 9 bases at J; junction bases unmatched: 8. This CDR3 contains 14 residues. CDR1 SGDLS and CDR2 YYNGEE come from the germline V gene. The CDR3 nucleotides are TGTGCCAGCAGCGTCGGACAGGGGCCAATGAGCTACACCTTC. It is translated as CASSVGQGPMSYTF.

This clone was picked up many times. This chain joins TRBV5-1 and TRBJ1-2, with D possibly being TRBD1 (5 bases). Germline V gene lookup returns CDR1 SGHRS and CDR2 YFSETQ. This CDR3 is 14 amino acids long. V lost 1 base, J lost 3 bases, and 10 bases lay in between. The CDR3 sequence: CASSLIGGDYGYTF. In DNA form, the CDR3 reads TGCGCCAGCAGCTTGATTGGGGGGGACTATGGCTACACCTTC.